The present T cell receptor beta chain was sequenced within a study of regulatory T cells in long-lasting Graves disease (dated by TCRdb to the early 2020s). With regard to the full study: Patients with newly diagnosed Graves' disease had been on antithyroid drugs for under 3 months. Patients with persistent Graves' disease were compared with patients with newly diagnosed Graves' disease using TCR sequencing and RNA sequencing of peripheral blood. The study took place in China and was registered as a clinical trial. TCR sequencing covered 13 persistent and approximately 20 newly diagnosed Graves' disease patients, 33 samples in total.

To note about this clonotype: What this receptor recognizes is not known. No base qualities exist here, and no much larger clone lies one base off it.

The time point label here, explained by the study, means: newly diagnosed GD, antithyroid drugs for less than 3 months. For both TCR sequencing and RNA sequencing, RNA was extracted from PBMCs in TRIzol. The diagnosis of Graves' disease followed American Thyroid Association guidelines. Patients for the study were recruited at an endocrinology department in Xi'an, China. From each patient, around 9.3 milliliters of peripheral blood was collected into an EDTA anticoagulant tube. Ficoll Paque Plus density gradient separation was used to isolate PBMCs, and no further T cell sorting was done. An Agilent 2100 Bioanalyzer and agarose gel were used to check RNA quality, while a NanoDrop 2000 measured RNA concentration. The library came from multiplex PCR. The reads were generated on an Illumina HiSeq 4000. To build TCR beta libraries, CDR3 regions were amplified by Arm-PCR using iRepertoire HTBI primers. Gel purification was performed on PCR products prior to sequencing. The original methods were these. A total of 62 TRBV and under 15 TRBJ segments were identified across samples and were used for gene usage analysis of CDR3 amino acid clonotypes. COPE and FqMerger were used to merge the filtered high-quality paired reads into contigs. BLAST was used to align contigs to IMGT TRBV, TRBD and TRBJ reference genes, with CDR3 defined following IMGT. Clonotypes above 0.1% frequency were classified as highly expanded clones. Repertoire diversity was measured by Shannon entropy, and V-J evenness by the Gini coefficient. A clonotype was considered public if more than one individual shared it. The raw public data were reprocessed by TCRdb itself: fastp quality trimming at Q25, MiXCR clonotype calling, in-frame beta chains only. Identical CDR3 proteins give one entry, which carries the most common genes and DNA. These V and J calls rely on TCRdb rather than the paper's analysis. Across this sample there are 550,000 to 600,000 distinct CDR3 sequences, with about 16% seen only once. The top ten constitute 12% of the sample.

Measured from the cysteine to the phenylalanine, the CDR3 is 17 residues long. The kept DNA is CDR3 alone, 51 bases in frame from the first base. As encoded in the germline V gene (reference sequence), CDR1 is SEHNR while CDR2 is FQNEAQ. V loses 5 bases, J loses 4 bases, and the germline ends lie 22 bases apart. On the study overall, not on this receptor specifically: Patients with persistent disease shared more public clonotypes (over 2,500) than newly diagnosed patients did (roughly 970). Only the TCR beta chain was sequenced and analyzed. TRBV28, TRBJ1-2 and TRBJ2-5 were preferentially used in persistent disease, while TRBV20-1 and TRBJ2-1 were favored in newly diagnosed disease. As a limitation, the authors acknowledged that the small sample size may reduce accuracy. The study examined only peripheral blood because the primary lesion, thyroid tissue, could not be accessed. Compared with newly diagnosed patients, persistent Graves' disease patients had lower TCR Shannon entropy and fewer highly expanded clones, which suggests clonal expansion.

The data were also submitted as part of a second study, on T cells in Graves' hyperthyroidism and ophthalmopathy. As the second study states: Graves' hyperthyroidism was defined as stable when no progression to ophthalmopathy occurred over 18 months of follow-up. The hyperthyroidism patients were between 18 and 65 years old and newly diagnosed, with a disease duration of less than 2 months. Exclusion was applied to patients with uncontrolled infections, other autoimmune diseases, pregnancy or lactation. Clinical symptoms, serum thyroxine and TRAb, thyroid ultrasound, and orbital computed tomography formed the basis for the diagnoses. The TCR CDR3 was subjected to a first round of RT-PCR using the HTBI primer set and the Qiagen OneStep RT-PCR kit. Most expanded thyroid clonotypes (frequency above 0.001) were also detected in blood, a finding suggesting that blood repertoires may reflect thyroid immune responses. A model built on a 13 V-J signature distinguished ophthalmopathy from stable hyperthyroidism, reaching 85% to 90% sensitivity and around 81% specificity in cross-validation and 80%/75% in testing. During validation, the model predicted progression to ophthalmopathy a median of about 5.9 months ahead of onset, with almost 71% sensitivity and 72% to 80% specificity. A discovery cohort of 95 to 100 patients, about 44 with Graves' ophthalmopathy and roughly 59 with stable Graves' hyperthyroidism, was used to find distinguishing TCR V-J signatures. Whether ophthalmopathy could be predicted prospectively was tested in an independent validation cohort made up of 18 to 20 hyperthyroidism patients plus 17 patients who later progressed to ophthalmopathy. The roughly 94 discovery patients were randomly divided into training and test sets at a 7:3 ratio. In more than 5 Graves' hyperthyroidism patients, the study also compared T-cell repertoires from thyroid tissue with T-cell repertoires from blood. After blood sampling, hyperthyroidism patients were treated with methimazole at a starting dose of 30 mg daily, and ophthalmopathy patients were treated with high-dose intravenous methylprednisolone. Libraries were constructed in a second round of multiplex PCR, after which size selection and purification were carried out. Sequencing of the libraries was done on an Illumina HiSeq2000 using paired-end 100 bp reads. SOAPnuke was used to process the raw data, throwing out any read that contained adapters or uncalled bases, had a mean Phred below 15, or lacked an exact constant-primer or identifier match. High-quality paired reads were merged using COPE v1.2.5, and each unique nucleotide sequence was defined as a clonotype. MiTCR v1.1 was used to align the clonotypes against IMGT TRBV, TRBD and TRBJ reference segments. The analysis included only V-J combinations with a frequency above 0.0001, which together covered 99.2% of the repertoires. A TCS score was defined as the ratio between F50 (clonal expansion) and ExV (chaos), using BLOSUM62-based TCRdist between CDR3 peptides within each V-J. Welch's t-statistics and random forest reduced roughly 530 V-J features to about 13, which were used in a naive Bayes classifier (R e1071). Sample size was not statistically predetermined, and blinding of investigators to group allocation was not performed. TCR Vbeta CDR3 sequencing of some 140 peripheral blood samples (roughly 43 ophthalmopathy, 75 to 85 hyperthyroidism and some 17 progressor patients) is reported in the paper.

The sequencing here drew on peripheral blood mononuclear cells (PBMCs), taken at new diagnosis, from a patient treated with antithyroid drugs. The V and J segments used are TRBV7-9 and TRBJ2-3; the D gene is possibly TRBD1 or TRBD2, with 5 bases matching each. The clonotype originates from a man between 18 and 29 years old with Graves disease. Donor details come from another sample of the same person, matched by shared clones. The nucleotide sequence is given as TGTGCCAGCAGCCAAGATGTTGCGGCCAGAGGGGCAGATACGCAGTATTTT. Its translation is CASSQDVAARGADTQYF.